This record concerns one TCR beta chain sequence. Its antigen is not known. The data were obtained in a study of T cell clones after liver transplantation. Study summary: Pre-transplant mixed lymphocyte reactions yielded third-party-reactive TCRbeta sequences as comparators for graft-donor-reactive sequences. Tolerant meant at least one year fully off immunosuppression without liver enzymes above twice normal. Overall study findings and caveats: A significant post-transplant drop in circulating graft-donor-reactive CD4 TCRbeta sequences occurred in most of the 8 subjects.

Some clones are missing from TCRdb's copy, which holds only in-frame ones; the method was immunoSEQ multiplex PCR. The sample records around 71,000 clones, 80% being singletons. Germline CDR1 is MDHEN and CDR2 is SYDVKM. V gave up 5 bases and J gave up 5 bases; unmatched junction bases: 14. The CDR3 extends over 16 amino acids. This chain joins TRBV28 and TRBJ1-2; 7 bases fit TRBD1. The receptor was derived from a human patient who received a liver transplant. Some T cells may be supplied by the graft donor. The starting material was CD4+ T cells from blood, obtained 12 months after liver transplant. CDR3 protein: CASSQYADRLWYGYTF. The CDR3 DNA sequence: TGTGCCAGCAGTCAATACGCGGACAGGTTGTGGTATGGCTACACCTTC.